Listed below are T cell receptor beta chains from one sample, sequenced in a study of CXCR3-negative and CXCR3-positive naive CD8 T cells. TCRdb processed the 5' RACE reads again and assigns one entry to each CDR3 protein, with no DNA. The sample shows tens of thousands of distinct CDR3 sequences, and approximately 0.71% sits with its ten largest clones. Sequenced: naive CXCR3+ CD8+ T cells from blood. Every receptor here comes from a human donor in good health. Some clones in this sample may be carry-over from other donors' samples. The CDR3 runs from the conserved cysteine through the conserved F or W. Fields, in order: J gene, V gene, CDR3 protein.

>TRBJ2-5|TRBV3-1
CASSQDYLETQYF
>TRBJ2-3|TRBV4-3
CASSQDLSGPVEETDTQYF
>TRBJ2-5|TRBV7-2
CASSLGGGPQETQYF
>TRBJ2-1|TRBV3-1
CASSQDGWDSPSTTPSF
>TRBJ2-7|TRBV7-2
CASSPYGPGEQYF
>TRBJ2-2|TRBV5-1
CASSFGPSGTGSAGELFF
>TRBJ2-1|TRBV18
CASSPPDRVYNEQFF
>TRBJ2-7|TRBV5-1
CASSLGGQTTYEQYF
>TRBJ2-1|TRBV9
CASSIAGGPPYNEQFF
>TRBJ2-1|TRBV7-9
CASRPIDNEQFF
>TRBJ2-7|TRBV7-2
CASSSIGQAADEQYF
>TRBJ2-1|TRBV9
CASRGAREHEQFF
>TRBJ2-7|TRBV29-1
CSVDLLGGYEQYF